Below, one T cell receptor beta chain is given with its context. What antigen it recognizes has not been identified. Per-base quality was not reported, and no clone a single base away is much larger than it. Different DNA sequences within this sample yield the same CDR3. The data are from a study of blood T cell repertoires in COVID-19 (TCRdb year 2020). In the study overall: Samples from collaborators originated in the United States, Italy and Spain and spanned both the acute and convalescent phases of COVID-19. The material from the prospective study consisted of cDNA or gDNA derived from T cells, B-cell-depleted T cells, or PBMCs. The dataset comprised deeply sampled blood TCRbeta repertoires from subjects exposed to, actively infected with, or recovered from COVID-19. The repertoires were released in a freely available public database meant as a resource for research on the immune response to SARS-CoV-2. The samples were drawn from two sources: the first 160 participants of the ongoing ImmuneRACE study, and 1,200 or so subjects contributed by 6 global collaborators. Sample metadata almost always included a de-identified subject ID, COVID-19 status, age in years and sex. Where HLA class I and class II types were available, the types were taken from metadata supplied by the sample provider, not from assay-based typing.

The immunoSEQ Assay, a bias-controlled multiplex PCR, was used to amplify TCRbeta CDR3 regions from genomic DNA. The source study handled its data this way. Within the assay, amplification of reference gene primers was used to estimate how many nucleated cells each sample contained. To quantify the absolute abundance of each unique TCRbeta CDR3 rearrangement, sequence reads were collapsed and filtered. For each sample, productive Simpson clonality was calculated by taking the square root of Simpson's diversity index across productive rearrangements. Sourced from immuneACCESS, this table was stored by TCRdb with only in-frame sequences that have V and J called. A share of the clones is absent; for the studies checked, an unresolved V gene accounts for under half, and the remainder has no known explanation. The DNA was the basis for D and trimming; V, J and clone size are from that table. This sample lists about 480,000 clones; roughly 88% were detected once. Of the sample, approximately 1.8% falls within the top ten clones.

What the authors observed across the whole study: The quantity of clinical and demographic metadata differed by source and by participant and was supplied without curation.

The cysteine opens and the phenylalanine closes a CDR3 of 11 amino acids. Of the read, only the CDR3 DNA is kept; its 33 bases are in frame from base 1. According to the germline V gene (reference sequence), CDR1 reads DFQATT and CDR2 reads SNEGSKA. The junction shows trimming of 6 bases on V and 3 bases on J, plus 8 bases between the germline ends. In the prospective study, participants were about 18 to 95 years old, resided in 25 or so geographic areas of the United States, and were enrolled through a virtual design. In the prospective study, participants were assigned to cohorts based on the clinical history participants reported in a screening survey and a study questionnaire. For ImmuneRACE Cohort 3, a participant was defined as recovered based on two consecutive negative NP/OP PCR tests, clearance by a healthcare professional, or resolution of symptoms. Each participant in the prospective study had whole blood, serum and a nasopharyngeal or oropharyngeal swab collected by mobile phlebotomists. Prospective study participants could optionally give additional blood draws and questionnaires over an approximately two-month period. Before DNA extraction, prospective study blood samples were shipped either frozen or at room temperature.

The source of this sequence is a woman aged 35 to 49 who had recovered from COVID-19. Sequences were obtained from PBMCs or T cells enriched from blood (not recorded which). Rearrangement joined TRBV20-1 to TRBJ1-1, with the identity of the D gene unclear. CDR3 sequence: CSARSDTEAFF. Here is the DNA: TGCAGTGCGAGGTCGGACACTGAAGCTTTCTTT.